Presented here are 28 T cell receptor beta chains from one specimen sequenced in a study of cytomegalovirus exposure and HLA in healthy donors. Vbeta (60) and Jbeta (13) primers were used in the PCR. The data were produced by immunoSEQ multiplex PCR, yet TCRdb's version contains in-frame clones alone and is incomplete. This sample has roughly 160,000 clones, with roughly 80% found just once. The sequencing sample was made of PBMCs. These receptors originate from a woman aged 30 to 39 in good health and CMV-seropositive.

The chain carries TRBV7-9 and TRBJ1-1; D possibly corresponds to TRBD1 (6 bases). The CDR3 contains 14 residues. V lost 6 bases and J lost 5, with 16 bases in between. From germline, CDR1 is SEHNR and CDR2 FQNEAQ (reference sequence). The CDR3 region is CASRLTTGGTEAFF. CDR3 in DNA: TGTGCCAGCAGACTAACGACAGGAGGAACTGAAGCTTTCTTT.

The CDR3 sequence: CASSSPIGAYTEAFF. CDR3 nucleotides: TGTGCCAGCAGCTCCCCAATAGGGGCCTACACTGAAGCTTTCTTT. The chain is built from TRBV5-4 and TRBJ1-1; D is possibly TRBD1 (5 bases). The CDR3 has 15 residues. The germline V gene encodes CDR1 SGHNT and CDR2 YYREEE (reference sequence). Trimming left V 3 bases short and J 3 bases short, with 15 bases between.

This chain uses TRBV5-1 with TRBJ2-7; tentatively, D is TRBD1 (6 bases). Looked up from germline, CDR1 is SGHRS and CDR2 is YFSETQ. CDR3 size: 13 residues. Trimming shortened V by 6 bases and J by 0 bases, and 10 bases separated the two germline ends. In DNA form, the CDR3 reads TGCGCCAGCACCCAGGGGAGCTCCTACGAGCAGTACTTC. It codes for CASTQGSSYEQYF.

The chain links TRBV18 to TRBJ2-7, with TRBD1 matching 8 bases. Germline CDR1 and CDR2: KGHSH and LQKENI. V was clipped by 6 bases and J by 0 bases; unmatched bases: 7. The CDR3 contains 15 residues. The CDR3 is CASSEGQASSYEQYF. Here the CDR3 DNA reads TGTGCCAGCTCTGAGGGACAGGCCAGCTCCTACGAGCAGTACTTC.

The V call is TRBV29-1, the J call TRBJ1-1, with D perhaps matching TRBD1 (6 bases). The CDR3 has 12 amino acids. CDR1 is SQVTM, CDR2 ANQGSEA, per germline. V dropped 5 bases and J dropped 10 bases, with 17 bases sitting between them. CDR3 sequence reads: CSVKILGAGAFF. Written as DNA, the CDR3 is TGCAGCGTTAAGATCCTGGGGGCCGGAGCTTTCTTT. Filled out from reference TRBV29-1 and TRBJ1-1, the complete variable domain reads SAVISQKPSRDICQRGTSLTIQCQVDSQVTMMFWYRQQPGQSLTLIATANQGSEATYESGFVIDKFPISRPNLTFSTLTVSNMSPEDSSIYLCSVKILGAGAFFGQGTRLTVV.

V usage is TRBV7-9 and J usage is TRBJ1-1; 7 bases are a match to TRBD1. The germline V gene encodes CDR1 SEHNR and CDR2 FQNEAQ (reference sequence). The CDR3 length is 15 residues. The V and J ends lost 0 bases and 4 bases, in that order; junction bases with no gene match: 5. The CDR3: CASSLARGKSTEAFF. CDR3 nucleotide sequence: TGTGCCAGCAGCTTAGCCAGGGGGAAGAGCACTGAAGCTTTCTTT.

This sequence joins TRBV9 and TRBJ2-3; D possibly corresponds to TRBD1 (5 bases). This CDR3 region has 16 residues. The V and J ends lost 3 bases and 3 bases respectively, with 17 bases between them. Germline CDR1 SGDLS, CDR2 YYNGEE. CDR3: CASSGPERGWTDTQYF. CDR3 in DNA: TGTGCCAGCAGCGGCCCCGAAAGGGGTTGGACAGATACGCAGTATTTT.

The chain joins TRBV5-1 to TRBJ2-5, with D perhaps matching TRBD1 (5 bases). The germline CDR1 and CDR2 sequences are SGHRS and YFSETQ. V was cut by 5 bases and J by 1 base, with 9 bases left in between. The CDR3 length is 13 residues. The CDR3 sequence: CASRLGVQETQYF. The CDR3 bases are TGCGCCAGCAGATTAGGGGTCCAAGAGACCCAGTACTTC. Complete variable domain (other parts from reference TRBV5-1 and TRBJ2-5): KAGVTQTPRYLIKTRGQQVTLSCSPISGHRSVSWYQQTPGQGLQFLFEYFSETQRNKGNFPGRFSGRQFSNSRSEMNVSTLELGDSALYLCASRLGVQETQYFGPGTRLLVL.

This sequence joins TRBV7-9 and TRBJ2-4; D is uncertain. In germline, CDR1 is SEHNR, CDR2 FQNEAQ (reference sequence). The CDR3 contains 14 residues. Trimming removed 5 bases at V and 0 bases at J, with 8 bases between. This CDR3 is CASSPELAKNIQYF. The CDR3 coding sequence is TGTGCCAGCAGCCCCGAGCTAGCCAAAAACATTCAGTACTTC.

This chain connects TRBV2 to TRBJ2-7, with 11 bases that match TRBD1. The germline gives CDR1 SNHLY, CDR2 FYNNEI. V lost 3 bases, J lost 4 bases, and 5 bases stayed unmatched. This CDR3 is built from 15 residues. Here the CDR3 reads CASSERTGGKYEQYF. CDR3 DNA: TGTGCCAGCAGTGAGCGGACAGGGGGCAAGTACGAGCAGTACTTC.

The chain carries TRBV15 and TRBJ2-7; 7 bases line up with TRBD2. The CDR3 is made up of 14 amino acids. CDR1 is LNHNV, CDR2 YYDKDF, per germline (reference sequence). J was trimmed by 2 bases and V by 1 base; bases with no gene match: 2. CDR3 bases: TGTGCCACCAGCAGAGGCGGGACTACCTACGAGCAGTACTTC. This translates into CATSRGGTTYEQYF.

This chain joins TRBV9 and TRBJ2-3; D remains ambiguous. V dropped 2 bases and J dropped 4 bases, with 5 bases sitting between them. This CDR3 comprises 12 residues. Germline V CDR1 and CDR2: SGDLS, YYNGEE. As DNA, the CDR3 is TGTGCCAGCAGCGTTACTCCAGATACGCAGTATTTT. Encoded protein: CASSVTPDTQYF. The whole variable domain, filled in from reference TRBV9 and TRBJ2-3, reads DSGVTQTPKHLITATGQRVTLRCSPRSGDLSVYWYQQSLDQGLQFLIQYYNGEERAKGNILERFSAQQFPDLHSELNLSSLELGDSALYFCASSVTPDTQYFGPGTRLTVL.

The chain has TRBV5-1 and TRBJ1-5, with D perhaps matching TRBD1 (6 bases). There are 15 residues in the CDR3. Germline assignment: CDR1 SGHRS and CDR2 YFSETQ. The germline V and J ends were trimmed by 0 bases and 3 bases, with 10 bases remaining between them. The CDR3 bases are TGCGCCAGCAGCTTGGGAGGACAGAACAATCAGCCCCAGCATTTT. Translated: CASSLGGQNNQPQHF.

CDR3 residues: CASSSSGTDVNTEAFF. The CDR3 DNA reads as TGCGCCAGCAGCTCGTCCGGGACAGACGTGAACACTGAAGCTTTCTTT. V and J are TRBV5-1 and TRBJ1-1; 7 positions match TRBD1. Germline CDR1 is SGHRS and CDR2 is YFSETQ. V was pared by 3 bases and J by 0 bases, with 8 bases of the junction left unmatched. The CDR3 covers 16 residues.

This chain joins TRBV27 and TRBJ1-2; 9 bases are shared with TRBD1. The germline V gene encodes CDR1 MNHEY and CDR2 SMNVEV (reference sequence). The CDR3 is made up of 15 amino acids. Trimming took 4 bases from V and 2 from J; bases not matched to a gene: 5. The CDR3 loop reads CASSSPTGGNYGYTF. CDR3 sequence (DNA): TGTGCCAGCAGTTCCCCGACAGGGGGGAACTATGGCTACACCTTC.

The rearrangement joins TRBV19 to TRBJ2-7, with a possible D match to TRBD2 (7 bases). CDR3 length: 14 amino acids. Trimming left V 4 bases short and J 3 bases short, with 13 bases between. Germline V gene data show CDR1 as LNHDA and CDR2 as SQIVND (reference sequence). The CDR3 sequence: CASSKGGRNYEQYF. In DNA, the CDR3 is TGTGCCAGTAGTAAGGGGGGGCGTAACTACGAGCAGTACTTC.

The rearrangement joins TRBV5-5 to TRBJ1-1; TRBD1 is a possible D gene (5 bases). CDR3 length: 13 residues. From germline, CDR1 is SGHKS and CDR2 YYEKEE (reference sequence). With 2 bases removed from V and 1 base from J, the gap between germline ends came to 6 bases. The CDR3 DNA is TGTGCCAGCAGCTTCGGACAGAACACTGAAGCTTTCTTT. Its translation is CASSFGQNTEAFF.

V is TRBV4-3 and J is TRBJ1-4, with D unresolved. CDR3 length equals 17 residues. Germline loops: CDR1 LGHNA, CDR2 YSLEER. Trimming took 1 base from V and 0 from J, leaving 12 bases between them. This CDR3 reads CASSQGAGISTNEKLFF. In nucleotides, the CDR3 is TGCGCCAGCAGCCAAGGGGCGGGGATATCAACTAATGAAAAACTGTTTTTT.

CDR3 DNA: TGTGCCAGCAGCCCGGGACAGGGGGCTTTCTATGGCTACACCTTC. Protein: CASSPGQGAFYGYTF. The chain links TRBV7-3 to TRBJ1-2; TRBD1 matches 12 bases. V lost 5 bases to trimming and J lost 4 bases; unmatched junction nucleotides: 5. The germline V gene has CDR1 SGHTA and CDR2 FQGTGA. This CDR3 region has 15 residues.

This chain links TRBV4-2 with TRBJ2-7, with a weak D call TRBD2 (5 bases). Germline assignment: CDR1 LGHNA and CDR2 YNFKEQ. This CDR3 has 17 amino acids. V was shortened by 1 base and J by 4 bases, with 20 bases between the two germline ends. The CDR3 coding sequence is TGTGCCAGCAGCCAAGGGAGACGAGGGAACCCCGCGTACGAGCAGTACTTC. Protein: CASSQGRRGNPAYEQYF.

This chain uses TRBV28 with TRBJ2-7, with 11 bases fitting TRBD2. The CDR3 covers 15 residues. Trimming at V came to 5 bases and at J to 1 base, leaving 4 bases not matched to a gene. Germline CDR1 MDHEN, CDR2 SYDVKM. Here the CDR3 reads CASSLIAGGSYEQYF. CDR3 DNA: TGTGCCAGCAGTCTTATAGCGGGAGGGTCCTACGAGCAGTACTTC.

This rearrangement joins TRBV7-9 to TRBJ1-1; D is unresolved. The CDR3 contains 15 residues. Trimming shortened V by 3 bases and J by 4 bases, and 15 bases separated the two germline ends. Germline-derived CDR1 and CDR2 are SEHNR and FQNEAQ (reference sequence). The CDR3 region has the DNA TGTGCCAGCAGCTTGATAGGTAGCGCGACCACTGAAGCTTTCTTT. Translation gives CASSLIGSATTEAFF.

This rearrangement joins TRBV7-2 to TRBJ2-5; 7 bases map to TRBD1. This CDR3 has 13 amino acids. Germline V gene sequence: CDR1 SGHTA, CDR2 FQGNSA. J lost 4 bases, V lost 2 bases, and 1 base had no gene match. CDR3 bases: TGTGCCAGCAGCTTATCAGGGGGAGAGACCCAGTACTTC. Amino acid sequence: CASSLSGGETQYF.

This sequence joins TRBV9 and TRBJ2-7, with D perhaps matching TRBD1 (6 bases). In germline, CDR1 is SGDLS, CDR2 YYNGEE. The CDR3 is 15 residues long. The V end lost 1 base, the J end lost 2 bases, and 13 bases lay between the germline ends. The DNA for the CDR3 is TGTGCCAGCAGCGTATCTACAGGGAGAACCTACGAGCAGTACTTC. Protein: CASSVSTGRTYEQYF.

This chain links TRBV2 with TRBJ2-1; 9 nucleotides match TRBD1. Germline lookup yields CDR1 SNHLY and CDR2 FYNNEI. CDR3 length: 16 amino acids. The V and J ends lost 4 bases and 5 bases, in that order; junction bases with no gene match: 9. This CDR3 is CASSGDYRGRHNEQFF. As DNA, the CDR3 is TGTGCCAGCAGTGGGGATTACAGGGGGCGTCACAATGAGCAGTTCTTC.

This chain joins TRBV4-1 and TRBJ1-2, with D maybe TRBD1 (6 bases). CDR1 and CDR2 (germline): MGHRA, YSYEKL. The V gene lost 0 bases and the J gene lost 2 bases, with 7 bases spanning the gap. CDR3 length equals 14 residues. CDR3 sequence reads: CASSQDQGNYGYTF. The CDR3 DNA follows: TGCGCCAGCAGCCAAGATCAGGGGAACTATGGCTACACCTTC.

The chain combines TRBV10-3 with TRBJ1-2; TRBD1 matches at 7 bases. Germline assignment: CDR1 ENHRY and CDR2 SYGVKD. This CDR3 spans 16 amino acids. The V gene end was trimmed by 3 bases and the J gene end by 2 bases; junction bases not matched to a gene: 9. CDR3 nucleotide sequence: TGTGCCATCAGTGACCCTCCGACAGGGCGGAACTATGGCTACACCTTC. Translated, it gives CAISDPPTGRNYGYTF.

The CDR3 bases are TGTGCCACCAGGACTGCGGAGGGTCAGCCCCAGCATTTT. It specifies CATRTAEGQPQHF. The chain joins TRBV15 to TRBJ1-5; D ambiguous. This CDR3 region has 13 residues. Trimming stripped 6 bases from V and 6 bases from J, with 12 bases between. Germline lookup yields CDR1 LNHNV and CDR2 YYDKDF (reference sequence).